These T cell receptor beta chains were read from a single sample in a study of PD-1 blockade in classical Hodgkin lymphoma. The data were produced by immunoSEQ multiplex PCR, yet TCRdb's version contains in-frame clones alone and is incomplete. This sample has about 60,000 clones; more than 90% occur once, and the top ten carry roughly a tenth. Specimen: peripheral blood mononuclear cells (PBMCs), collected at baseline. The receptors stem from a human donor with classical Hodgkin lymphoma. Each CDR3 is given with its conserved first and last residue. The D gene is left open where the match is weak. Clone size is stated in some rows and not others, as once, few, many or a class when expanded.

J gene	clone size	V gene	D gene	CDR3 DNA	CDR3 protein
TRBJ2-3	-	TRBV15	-	TGTGCCACCAGCAGCGGCGGCTTTACAGGGTTCGAGGGCACAGATACGCAGTATTTT	CATSSGGFTGFEGTDTQYF
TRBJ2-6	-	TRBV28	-	TGTGCCAGCAGTGCCCATTCTGGGGCCAACGTCCTGACTTTC	CASSAHSGANVLTF
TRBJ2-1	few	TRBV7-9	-	TGTGCCAGCAGCCCAACGGTGGACAGTACTTACAATGAGCAGTTCTTC	CASSPTVDSTYNEQFF
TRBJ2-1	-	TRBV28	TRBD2	TGTGCCAGCGATAGCCATAGCGGGGGTTACAATGAGCAGTTCTTC	CASDSHSGGYNEQFF
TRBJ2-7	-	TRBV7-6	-	TGTGCCAGCAGCCCCTGGGAGAGCGAGGAGCAGTACTTC	CASSPWESEEQYF
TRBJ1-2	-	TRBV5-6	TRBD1	TGTGCCAGCAGCTTGGTCTCAGGGGGGGCTTACAGCTACACCTTC	CASSLVSGGAYSYTF
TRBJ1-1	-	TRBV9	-	TGTGCCAGCAGCGCGAGGGGAGTCGAGGGGACTGAAGCTTTCTTT	CASSARGVEGTEAFF
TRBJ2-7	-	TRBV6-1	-	TGTGCCAGCAGTGACAGTAAGCAGTACTTC	CASSDSKQYF
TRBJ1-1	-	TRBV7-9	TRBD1	TGTGCCAGCAGCTTGGGCAGGGGGCCCAATGAAGCTTTCTTT	CASSLGRGPNEAFF
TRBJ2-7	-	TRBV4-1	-	TGCGCCAGCAGCCAAGATGCTCGAGGGAACCCCTACGAGCAGTACTTC	CASSQDARGNPYEQYF
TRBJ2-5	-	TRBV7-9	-	TGTGCCAGCCGACCCACCGGGGAGACCCAGTACTTC	CASRPTGETQYF
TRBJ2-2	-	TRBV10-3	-	TGTGCCATCAGACCGGGCTCCCAGGACACCGGGGAGCTGTTTTTT	CAIRPGSQDTGELFF
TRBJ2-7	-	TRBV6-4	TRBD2	TGTGCCAGCGGGAGGGATTACGAGCAGTACTTC	CASGRDYEQYF
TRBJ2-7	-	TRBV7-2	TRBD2	TGTGCCAGCAGCTTAGTGCCGGGAGGGGGTTACGAGCAGTACTTC	CASSLVPGGGYEQYF
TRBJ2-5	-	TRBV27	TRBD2	TGTGCCAGCAGTTTATTAGGAGCGGGAGGTTCTGAGACCCAGTACTTC	CASSLLGAGGSETQYF
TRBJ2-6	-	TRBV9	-	TGTGCCAGCAGCGACCAGGTGGACTCTGGGGCCAACGTCCTGACTTTC	CASSDQVDSGANVLTF
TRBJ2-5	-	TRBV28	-	TGTGCCAGCGCATCTCTTGGGGGCGGGCTCCAGGACGGGGCTGAGACCCAGTACTTC	CASASLGGGLQDGAETQYF
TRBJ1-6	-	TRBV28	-	TGTGCCAGCAGTTTAGACAAGGACTATAATTCACCCCTCCACTTT	CASSLDKDYNSPLHF
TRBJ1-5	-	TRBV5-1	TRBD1	TGCGCCAGCAGCTTGGATACAGGGGGAAATCAGCCCCAGCATTTT	CASSLDTGGNQPQHF
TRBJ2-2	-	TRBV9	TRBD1	TGTGCCAGCAGCGTACACAGGGGTAACACCGGGGAGCTGTTTTTT	CASSVHRGNTGELFF
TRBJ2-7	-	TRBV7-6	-	TGTGCCAGCAGCTTGGGGGACGGCGGAAACTACGAGCAGTACTTC	CASSLGDGGNYEQYF
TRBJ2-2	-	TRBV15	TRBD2	TGTGCCACCAGCAGAGATACTAGCGGGTACACCGGGGAGCTGTTTTTT	CATSRDTSGYTGELFF
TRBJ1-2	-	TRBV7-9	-	TGTGCCAGCAGCCTCAACCCTGGACAGCCGATGAGCTACACCTTC	CASSLNPGQPMSYTF
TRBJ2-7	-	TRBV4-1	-	TGCGCCAGCAGCCACAAACAGGGAGTCGCTCGCTACGAGCAGTACTTC	CASSHKQGVARYEQYF
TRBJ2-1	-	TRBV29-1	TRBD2	TGCAGCGTCGAACGGACTAGCGGGGGGGTGTCTCCGTTCTTC	CSVERTSGGVSPFF
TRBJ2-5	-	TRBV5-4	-	TGTGCCAGCAGCTTGGGTGAACAAGAGACCCAGTACTTC	CASSLGEQETQYF
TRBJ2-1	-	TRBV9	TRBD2	TGTGCCAGCAGCGTGGCGGGAGTTGGGAATGAGCAGTTCTTC	CASSVAGVGNEQFF
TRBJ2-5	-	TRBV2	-	TGTGCCAGCAGCGAAGAGACCCAGTACTTC	CASSEETQYF
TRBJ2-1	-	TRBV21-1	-	TGTGCCAGCAGCAAAGCTACAGCAACCTACAATGAGCAGTTCTTC	CASSKATATYNEQFF
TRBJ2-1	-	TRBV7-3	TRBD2	TGTGCCAGCAGCTTAATTAGGAGAACTAGCGACAATGAGCAGTTCTTC	CASSLIRRTSDNEQFF
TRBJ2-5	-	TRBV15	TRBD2	TGTGCCACCAGCAGAGAAGGGATGGCGGGAGAGGCCCAGTACTTC	CATSREGMAGEAQYF
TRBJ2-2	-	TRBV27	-	TGTGCCAGCAGTTTATGGTACAGGACGGGATCCGGGGAGCTGTTTTTT	CASSLWYRTGSGELFF
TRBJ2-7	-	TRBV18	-	TGTGCCAGCTCACTTGGAGTCAGGGTACCCTACGAGCAGTACTTC	CASSLGVRVPYEQYF
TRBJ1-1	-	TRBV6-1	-	TGTGCCAGCAGTGAATCTTTGAACACTGAAGCTTTCTTT	CASSESLNTEAFF
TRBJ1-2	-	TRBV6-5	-	TGTGCCAGCAGTTACTTCCCGGTTCAGGCAACCTATGGCTACACCTTC	CASSYFPVQATYGYTF
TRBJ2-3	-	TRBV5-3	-	TGTGCCAGCAGCTTGGCGGCAGGGGAAGATACGCAGTATTTT	CASSLAAGEDTQYF
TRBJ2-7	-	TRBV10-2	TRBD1	TGCGCCAGCAGTTTGGACAGGTACGAGCAGTACTTC	CASSLDRYEQYF
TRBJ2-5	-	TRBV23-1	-	TGCGCCAGCAGTCAATTGTCTCGGGACGCCCAAGAGACCCAGTACTTC	CASSQLSRDAQETQYF
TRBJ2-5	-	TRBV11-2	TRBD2	TGTGCCAGCAGCCAGGGGACTAGCGGGGTTCAGGAGACCCAGTACTTC	CASSQGTSGVQETQYF
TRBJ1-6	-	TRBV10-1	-	TGCGCCAGCCAACGGGACCAAAATTCACCCCTCCACTTT	CASQRDQNSPLHF
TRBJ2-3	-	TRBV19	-	TGTGCCAGTAGTATTCTTGCGGTAGCAGATACGCAGTATTTT	CASSILAVADTQYF
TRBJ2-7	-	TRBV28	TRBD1	TGTGCCAGCAGAGACCCGGGACAGGGGCTCGAGCAGTACTTC	CASRDPGQGLEQYF
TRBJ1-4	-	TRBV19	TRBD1	TGTGCCAGTAGTGGATGGGGGGGGAGGGACAGCGCTGAAAAACTGTTTTTT	CASSGWGGRDSAEKLFF
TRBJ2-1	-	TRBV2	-	TGTGCCCTGCCAGGGGTCCACAATGAGCAGTTCTTC	CALPGVHNEQFF
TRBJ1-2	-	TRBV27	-	TGTGCCAGCAGTCCATCTAGAAATCTCGGGGACACCTTC	CASSPSRNLGDTF
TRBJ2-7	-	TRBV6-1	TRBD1	TGTGCCAGCAGTGAAGTTGGACAGGGGGTATACGAGCAGTACTTC	CASSEVGQGVYEQYF
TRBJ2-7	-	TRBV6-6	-	TGTGCCAGCAGTTACTTTAAGAAGAGCTCCTACGAGCAGTACTTC	CASSYFKKSSYEQYF
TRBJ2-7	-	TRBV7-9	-	TGTGCCAGCAGCTTGTCCTACGAGCAGTACTTC	CASSLSYEQYF
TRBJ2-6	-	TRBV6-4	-	TGTGCCAGCAGTGACTGGGGGGCTGGGGCCAACGTCCTGACTTTC	CASSDWGAGANVLTF
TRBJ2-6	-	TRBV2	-	TGTGCCAGCAGACTAAACAGGGTCTCTGGGGCCAACGTCCTGACTTTC	CASRLNRVSGANVLTF
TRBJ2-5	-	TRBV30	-	TGTGCCTGGAGTGTTGTTGAGGGGCCTGGAGAGACCCAGTACTTC	CAWSVVEGPGETQYF
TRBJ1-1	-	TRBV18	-	TGTGCCAGCTCACCAGGGGTAGGGACTGAAGCTTTCTTT	CASSPGVGTEAFF
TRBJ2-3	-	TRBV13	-	TGTGCCAGCAGCTTAGGGGGTACGCAGTATTTT	CASSLGGTQYF
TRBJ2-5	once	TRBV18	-	TGTGCCAGCTCACCAGGTACAGGGTACCAAGAGACCCAGTACTTC	CASSPGTGYQETQYF
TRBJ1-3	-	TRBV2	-	TGTGCCAGCAGGGACAGTTTCTCTGGAAACACCATATATTTT	CASRDSFSGNTIYF
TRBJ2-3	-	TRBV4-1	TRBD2	TGCGCCAGCAGCCAAGGACAGACTAGCGGGAGCACAGATACGCAGTATTTT	CASSQGQTSGSTDTQYF
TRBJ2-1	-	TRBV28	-	TGTGCCAGCAGTTTTTTAGGGGAGCAGTTCTTC	CASSFLGEQFF
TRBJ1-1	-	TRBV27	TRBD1	TGTGCCAGCAGTTCCCGGGACAGAGGTATGAACACTGAAGCTTTCTTT	CASSSRDRGMNTEAFF
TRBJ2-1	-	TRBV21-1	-	TGTGCCAGCAGCAAAGAATCTAACCGGGAAAACAATGAGCAGTTCTTC	CASSKESNRENNEQFF